Each of the 14 T cell receptor beta chains below was sequenced from the same sample in a study of T cell clonality in common variable immunodeficiency. Here immunoSEQ multiplex PCR was the method, and the copy in TCRdb shows in-frame clones only, minus some. The sample gives tens of thousands of clones, none seen only once, and the top ten clones hold around 6.3%. What was sequenced was peripheral blood mononuclear cells. The receptors shown here come from a person between 18 and 70 years old in good health.

This clone has at least ten counts. The read ends 3 residues shy of where the CDR3 ends; the end is completed using the germline J gene. The rearrangement links TRBV11-2 to TRBJ2-5, with 10 positions matching TRBD2. Germline CDR1 reads SGHAT; CDR2 reads FQNNGV. Losses at the gene ends were 2 bases for V and 3 bases for J; bases not matched to a gene: 3. This CDR3 region has 15 residues. The DNA read from the CDR3 is TGTGCCAGCAGCTTATCAGCGGGGGGGAAAGAGACC. It translates to CASSLSAGGKET. The whole CDR3 sequence reads CASSLSAGGKETQYF.

This clone showed up many times. The read is 3 residues too short to cover the CDR3 end, so that end is filled in from the germline J gene. The chain couples TRBV20-1 to TRBJ1-2, with D possibly TRBD1 on 6 matching bases. Germline loops: CDR1 DFQATT, CDR2 SNEGSKA (reference sequence). Trimming cost V 0 bases and J 0 bases, with 8 bases left between them. This CDR3 has 14 residues. CDR3 residues: CSARDGTTNYGYTF. The DNA read from the CDR3 is TGCAGTGCTAGAGACGGGACAACTAACTATGGC.

There are many counts of this clone. The sequence runs out 3 residues before the end of the CDR3; the remainder is reconstructed from the germline J gene. The chain uses TRBV2 and TRBJ2-7; TRBD1 agrees at 10 bases. This CDR3 has 14 amino acids. Germline V gene sequence: CDR1 SNHLY, CDR2 FYNNEI. Unmatched junction bases numbered 3, after V lost 7 bases and J lost 0 bases. CDR3 DNA (partial): TGTGCCAGCATCCGGGACAGGGGCTCCTACGAG. It codes for CASIRDRGSYE. The CDR3 in full is CASIRDRGSYEQYF.

This clone turned up a few times. The read terminates 3 residues before the CDR3 end, so the remaining end is supplied by the germline J gene. This chain connects TRBV7-9 to TRBJ1-5; D gene uncertain. From germline, CDR1 is SEHNR and CDR2 FQNEAQ (reference sequence). The CDR3 is made up of 15 amino acids. Deletions cut 0 bases from V and 0 bases from J, with 6 bases between. The sequenced CDR3 bases are TGTGCCAGCAGCTTAGCTGCCGGTAGCAATCAGCCC. Its translation: CASSLAAGSNQP. The full CDR3 sequence reads CASSLAAGSNQPQHF.

This clone has more than one count but fewer than ten. The sequence runs out 3 residues before the end of the CDR3; the remainder is reconstructed from the germline J gene. This rearrangement joins TRBV30 to TRBJ2-4; TRBD2 is a possible D gene (5 bases). This CDR3 has 13 residues. CDR1 and CDR2 (germline): GTSNPN, SVGIG (reference sequence). CDR3 DNA (partial): TGTGCCTGGATTCGCGGGCCTGGCTATGGT. It encodes CAWIRGPGYG. The whole CDR3 sequence reads CAWIRGPGYGQYF.

This clone was counted ten times or more. From the germline J gene comes the end of the CDR3, since the read stops 3 residues before it. The chain links TRBV4-1 to TRBJ1-1, with D tentatively TRBD1 (6 bases). The CDR3 covers 14 residues. Trimming stripped 1 base from V and 5 bases from J, with 11 bases between. CDR1 and CDR2 (germline): MGHRA, YSYEKL. The part of the CDR3 DNA that was read is TGCGCCAGCAGCCAAGTTCAGGGGAGGACTGAA. It codes for CASSQVQGRTE. In full, the CDR3 is CASSQVQGRTEAFF.

This clone was detected ten times or more. Read sequence stops 3 residues before the CDR3 end, and the germline J gene provides the missing end. The J gene is TRBJ1-5, the V gene TRBV11-2, with D perhaps TRBD1 (5 bases). The germline CDR1 and CDR2 sequences are SGHAT and FQNNGV. V dropped 3 bases and J dropped 5 bases, with 11 bases sitting between them. This CDR3 region has 14 residues. The chain's CDR3 is CASSLSTGYQPQHF. CDR3 DNA (partial): TGTGCCAGCAGCTTGTCAACAGGTTATCAGCCC. Full variable domain (rest looked up from reference TRBV11-2 and TRBJ1-5): EAGVAQSPRYKIIEKRQSVAFWCNPISGHATLYWYQQILGQGPKLLIQFQNNGVVDDSQLPKDRFSAERLKGVDSTLKIQPAKLEDSAVYLCASSLSTGYQPQHFGDGTRLSIL.

This clone has a count of ten or more. The read comes to an end 3 residues before the CDR3 does, leaving the germline J gene to fill in the end. The rearrangement uses TRBV20-1 and TRBJ2-7, with D unclear. Germline CDR1 reads DFQATT; CDR2 reads SNEGSKA (reference sequence). Trimming pared 3 bases from V and 5 bases from J, leaving 17 bases between. CDR3 length: 14 residues. The chain's CDR3 is CSASAPPPADEQYF. The sequenced part of the CDR3 DNA is TGCAGTGCTAGTGCCCCACCCCCCGCGGACGAG.

This clone has a count of ten or more. The read ends 3 residues shy of where the CDR3 ends; the end is completed using the germline J gene. This rearrangement joins TRBV11-2 to TRBJ2-3, with D hard to call. CDR1 and CDR2 (germline): SGHAT, FQNNGV. This CDR3 spans 14 amino acids. Partial CDR3 DNA: TGTGCCAGCACCCCCTCCGCAAAGGGTGAGACG. Amino acid sequence: CASTPSAKGET. The full CDR3 sequence reads CASTPSAKGETQYF.

This clone was recorded at least ten times. The read terminates 3 residues ahead of where the CDR3 ends, so the germline J gene completes it. The chain recombines TRBV19 with TRBJ2-5; TRBD2 aligns across 12 bases. Germline V lookup: CDR1 LNHDA, CDR2 SQIVND (reference sequence). The V and J ends lost 5 bases and 2 bases, in that order; junction bases with no gene match: 6. This CDR3 has 16 residues. The sequenced part of the CDR3 DNA is TGTGCCAGTAGTCGCTGGACTAGCGGGGTACAAGAGACC. It codes for CASSRWTSGVQET. The entire CDR3 is CASSRWTSGVQETQYF.

This clone was seen many times. Sequencing ends 3 residues short of the CDR3 end; the germline J gene provides the rest. The chain carries TRBV5-1 and TRBJ2-3; tentative D call: TRBD2 (7 bases). V dropped 5 bases and J dropped 0 bases, with 19 bases sitting between them. Germline V gives CDR1 SGHRS, CDR2 YFSETQ. CDR3 length: 17 amino acids. Here the CDR3 reads CASSPRGAKTSTDTQYF. CDR3 DNA, as far as it was read: TGCGCCAGCAGTCCTCGGGGGGCAAAAACTAGCACAGATACG.

This clone has just a few counts. The CDR3 extends 3 residues past the end of the read, so its final part is completed from the germline J gene. The V and J genes are TRBV20-1 and TRBJ2-7; the D gene is possibly TRBD1 (6 bases). V lost 0 bases, J lost 4 bases, and 19 bases lay in between. The CDR3 is 16 amino acids. The germline V gene has CDR1 DFQATT and CDR2 SNEGSKA (reference sequence). The CDR3 region is CSARDGTTGIGYEQYF. The sequenced CDR3 bases are TGCAGTGCTAGAGATGGTACAACAGGGATCGGTTACGAG.

This clone was observed at least ten times. The CDR3 end lies 3 residues beyond the end of the read and is filled in from the germline J gene. The chain joins TRBV7-2 to TRBJ2-5; D unresolved. The CDR3 extends over 14 amino acids. Trimming shortened V by 3 bases and J by 5 bases, and 13 bases separated the two germline ends. Germline-derived CDR1 and CDR2 are SGHTA and FQGNSA. The sequenced part of the CDR3 DNA is TGTGCCAGCAGCTTCAGTTTCACTATCGAGACC. Encoded protein: CASSFSFTIET. The complete CDR3 sequence is CASSFSFTIETQYF. Full variable domain (missing parts from reference TRBV7-2 and TRBJ2-5): GAGVSQSPSNKVTEKGKDVELRCDPISGHTALYWYRQSLGQGLEFLIYFQGNSAPDKSGLPSDRFSAERTGGSVSTLTIQRTQQEDSAVYLCASSFSFTIETQYFGPGTRLLVL.

This clone was counted at least ten times. The CDR3 end is not reached by the read, which stops 3 residues before it; the germline J gene fills it in. The chain is built from TRBV11-2 and TRBJ2-4; 8 bases are a match to TRBD1. Germline CDR1 is SGHAT and CDR2 is FQNNGV. There are 15 residues in the CDR3. Trimming cost V 5 bases and J 4 bases; bases outside gene matches: 7. The CDR3 loop is CASSEGDRLKNIQYF. The covered CDR3 bases are TGTGCCAGCAGCGAGGGGGACAGGTTAAAAAACATT.